The next 27 T cell receptor beta chains were all read from a single sample in a study of response to subunit inactivated influenza vaccine. TCRdb independently ran MiXCR on the RT-PCR reads; one entry per CDR3 protein. Found here are about 480,000 distinct CDR3 sequences, about 10% of them singletons; the top ten hold approximately 12%. The material was PBMCs from blood, obtained around seven weeks after vaccination. All receptors come from a man aged 45 to 65 who received an inactivated influenza vaccine.

This clonotype showed up just a few times. V is TRBV2 and J is TRBJ2-7; D is undetermined. The CDR3 contains 16 residues. Looked up from germline, CDR1 is SNHLY and CDR2 is FYNNEI. V was pared by 6 bases and J by 5 bases, with 23 bases between. CDR3 DNA sequence: TGTGCCAGCAGCCCAGTGGGCAGGTCGGTCTGGGACGAGCAGTACTTC. Its translation is CASSPVGRSVWDEQYF.

The chain employs TRBV6-2 or TRBV6-3 and TRBJ1-5; D remains ambiguous. V was trimmed by 6 bases and J by 2 bases, leaving 11 bases between them. CDR1 is MNHEY, CDR2 SVGEGT, per germline. This CDR3 is built from 14 residues. This CDR3 is CASSFDGGNQPQHF. CDR3 nucleotides: TGTGCCAGCAGCTTCGACGGAGGCAATCAGCCCCAGCATTTT.

This clonotype was counted between two and nine times. The chain employs TRBV5-1 and TRBJ1-2; 10 bases are shared with TRBD1. This CDR3 contains 15 residues. With V trimmed by 4 bases and J by 4 bases, 7 bases remained unmatched. Germline CDR1 reads SGHRS; CDR2 reads YFSETQ. The CDR3 coding sequence is TGCGCCAGCAGCGTCGACAGGGGGCTGGTCTATGGCTACACCTTC. It codes for CASSVDRGLVYGYTF.

This clonotype was recorded at least ten times. The chain links TRBV12-3 or TRBV12-4 to TRBJ2-3, with D possibly matching TRBD2 (5 bases). This CDR3 region has 13 residues. Deletions cut 7 bases from V and 3 bases from J, with 11 bases between. The CDR3 protein is CASTPGKTDTQYF. In DNA form, the CDR3 reads TGTGCCAGCACCCCGGGGAAGACAGATACGCAGTATTTT.

This chain connects TRBV9 to TRBJ1-6, with 7 bases that match TRBD1. The junction had 10 bases not matched to a gene; V was cut back by 3 bases and J by 7 bases. The CDR3 has 16 amino acids. The germline V gene has CDR1 SGDLS and CDR2 YYNGEE. Here the CDR3 reads CASSADSRDRNSPLHF. DNA of the CDR3: TGTGCCAGCAGCGCAGACTCCCGGGACAGAAATTCACCCCTCCACTTT.

The V gene is TRBV7-8, the J gene TRBJ2-3; 12 bases map to TRBD1. The germline gives CDR1 SGHVS, CDR2 FQNEAQ. The V gene end was trimmed by 5 bases and the J gene end by 5 bases; junction bases not matched to a gene: 11. CDR3 size: 17 residues. Here the CDR3 reads CASSATPGQGALDTQYF. The CDR3 DNA reads as TGTGCCAGCAGCGCGACGCCGGGACAGGGGGCTTTAGATACGCAGTATTTT.

This clonotype was seen repeatedly, ten times or more. V is TRBV12-3 or TRBV12-4 and J is TRBJ1-5; D is ambiguous. This CDR3 is 14 amino acids long. The V gene lost 6 bases and the J gene lost 0 bases, with 9 bases spanning the gap. The CDR3 loop is CASSLGGSNQPQHF. Here the CDR3 DNA reads TGTGCCAGCAGCCTTGGCGGTAGCAATCAGCCCCAGCATTTT.

A word on this clonotype: This clone may be a read error of a much larger clone one base away. This sequence joins TRBV6-1 and TRBJ2-7; D may be TRBD2 (5 bases). Germline V CDR1 and CDR2: MNHNS, SASEGT. The CDR3 consists of 14 residues. The germline V and J ends were trimmed by 6 bases and 6 bases, with 18 bases remaining between them. The CDR3 region is CASRGSGPRCEQYF. The DNA of the CDR3 is TGTGCCAGCAGGGGAAGCGGTCCCCGCTGCGAGCAGTACTTC.

The V and J genes are TRBV5-6 and TRBJ1-1; D gene uncertain. The CDR3 runs 15 residues. Germline CDR1 reads SGHDT; CDR2 reads YYEEEE. Trimming shortened V by 3 bases and J by 0 bases, and 12 bases separated the two germline ends. Here the CDR3 reads CASSSLQRMNTEAFF. DNA of the CDR3: TGTGCCAGCAGCTCCTTACAGAGGATGAACACTGAAGCTTTCTTT.

This chain joins TRBV18 and TRBJ1-2, with 7 bases identical to TRBD1. In germline, CDR1 is KGHSH, CDR2 LQKENI. V lost 3 bases, J lost 0 bases, and 7 bases stayed unmatched. The CDR3 has 16 residues. DNA for the CDR3: TGTGCCAGCTCACCCCGGGGACAGCTCGCTAACTATGGCTACACCTTC. Protein product: CASSPRGQLANYGYTF.

The chain combines TRBV29-1 with TRBJ2-3; D is possibly TRBD1 or TRBD2 (5 bases each). The length of the CDR3 is 12 residues. Germline V gene sequence: CDR1 SQVTM, CDR2 ANQGSEA. V lost 6 bases, J lost 9 bases, and 16 bases lay in between. The CDR3 loop is CSVGSPGTTQYF. CDR3 nucleotides: TGCAGCGTCGGCTCCCCCGGGACCACGCAGTATTTT.

This clonotype was observed at least ten times. The V and J genes are TRBV12-3 or TRBV12-4 and TRBJ1-6; D may be TRBD1 (5 bases). The CDR3 runs to 14 residues. Deletions cut 5 bases from V and 6 bases from J, with 11 bases between. CDR3 in DNA: TGTGCCAGCAGTCTGGGACGGTTTAATTCACCCCTCCACTTT. Encoded protein: CASSLGRFNSPLHF.

J is TRBJ2-1 and V is TRBV5-6, with D hard to call. Germline lookup yields CDR1 SGHDT and CDR2 YYEEEE. Between the trimmed V and J ends, which lost 3 bases and 0 bases, there was a span of 10 bases. This CDR3 is built from 15 residues. In DNA, the CDR3 is TGTGCCAGCAGCTCGACTCCGAGCTCCTACAATGAGCAGTTCTTC. It is translated as CASSSTPSSYNEQFF.

This clonotype occurred many times. V usage is TRBV4-3 and J usage is TRBJ2-5; D perhaps matches TRBD1 (5 bases). The ends were cut back, 3 bases at V and 0 bases at J, with 11 bases in the middle. Germline values: CDR1 LGHNA, CDR2 YSLEER. This CDR3 contains 15 residues. For the CDR3, the DNA is TGCGCCAGCAGCCAGGTACAGGAGAACCAAGAGACCCAGTACTTC. As protein: CASSQVQENQETQYF.

The rearrangement links TRBV19 to TRBJ2-1; D gene uncertain. Trimming left V 5 bases short and J 1 base short, with 9 bases between. This CDR3 spans 14 amino acids. Germline V gives CDR1 LNHDA, CDR2 SQIVND (reference sequence). CDR3 coding DNA: TGTGCCAGTAGTTACTCTGCGTCCTACAATGAGCAGTTCTTC. It codes for CASSYSASYNEQFF.

CDR3: CASSSSLLQGDENTDTQYF. CDR3 DNA sequence: TGTGCCAGCAGCTCCAGCCTGCTACAGGGGGACGAGAACACAGATACGCAGTATTTT. The V gene is TRBV11-1, the J gene TRBJ2-3; 8 bases are a match to TRBD1. The CDR3 length is 19 residues. Trimming removed 4 bases from V and 2 bases from J; junction bases left unmatched: 17. Germline V gene sequence: CDR1 SGHAT, CDR2 FQDESV (reference sequence).

As for this clonotype: Mismatch with germline at one junction end may stem from a read error. The chain joins TRBV5-1 to TRBJ2-5; the D is unclear. This CDR3 is built from 11 residues. In germline, CDR1 is SGHRS, CDR2 YFSETQ. The CDR3 is CASSLKASKSF. The DNA for the CDR3 is TGCGCCAGCAGCTTGAAGGCTAGTAAATCGTTC. The complete variable domain, with remaining parts taken from reference TRBV5-1 and TRBJ2-5, reads KAGVTQTPRYLIKTRGQQVTLSCSPISGHRSVSWYQQTPGQGLQFLFEYFSETQRNKGNFPGRFSGRQFSNSRSEMNVSTLELGDSALYLCASSLKASKSFGPGTRLLVL.

The CDR3 sequence is CASKAGDEQYF. For the CDR3, the DNA is TGTGCCAGCAAGGCAGGGGACGAGCAGTACTTC. The rearrangement uses TRBV12-3 or TRBV12-4 and TRBJ2-7; tentatively, D is TRBD1 (6 bases). V lost 7 bases, J lost 5 bases, and 9 bases lay in between. The CDR3 consists of 11 residues.

This chain connects TRBV6-1 to TRBJ2-1, with 9 bases identical to TRBD2. The germline CDR1 and CDR2 sequences are MNHNS and SASEGT. The CDR3 covers 15 residues. V shed 7 bases and J 2 bases; nucleotides not matched to a gene: 6. In DNA form, the CDR3 reads TGTGCCAGCAAAAGGGGCGGGGGGGCCTACAATGAGCAGTTCTTC. Its translation: CASKRGGGAYNEQFF.

This clonotype has a count of ten or more. This chain connects TRBV11-2 to TRBJ2-1; D perhaps matches TRBD1 (5 bases). The CDR3 consists of 14 residues. CDR1 and CDR2 from the germline V gene are SGHAT and FQNNGV. V gave up 1 base and J gave up 5 bases, with 9 bases separating them. DNA of the CDR3: TGTGCCAGCAGCTTAGTGTCAGGGAACAATGAGCAGTTCTTC. It translates to CASSLVSGNNEQFF.

Only a few counts were recorded for this clonotype. The chain has TRBV20-1 and TRBJ2-5; possible D gene TRBD2, 6 bases. Germline V gene data show CDR1 as DFQATT and CDR2 as SNEGSKA (reference sequence). The CDR3 contains 15 residues. The germline V and J ends were trimmed by 3 bases and 0 bases, with 14 bases remaining between them. The CDR3 sequence: CSARDPRGYQETQYF. The CDR3 DNA follows: TGCAGTGCTAGGGACCCCCGGGGGTACCAAGAGACCCAGTACTTC.

This rearrangement joins TRBV28 to TRBJ2-7, with TRBD2 as a possible D gene (6 bases). This CDR3 is built from 15 residues. Germline values: CDR1 MDHEN, CDR2 SYDVKM. Trimming took off 8 bases at V and 5 bases at J, with 22 bases between the two ends. The CDR3 DNA reads TGTGCCAGCTGCCCCCCGGGGGAACCTACGGACGAGCAGTACTTC. It specifies CASCPPGEPTDEQYF.

This clonotype was seen at least ten times. CDR3 nucleotides: TGTGCCATCAGTGAATCAGGGGGTGACAATCAGCCCCAGCATTTT. Translation gives CAISESGGDNQPQHF. The V call is TRBV10-3, the J call TRBJ1-5; 7 nucleotides agree with TRBD1. V was clipped by 3 bases and J by 3 bases; unmatched bases: 5. The CDR3 consists of 15 residues. Germline CDR1 is ENHRY and CDR2 is SYGVKD.

This clonotype was seen a handful of times. V is TRBV10-3 and J is TRBJ1-1, with no clear D. The V gene's germline CDR1 is ENHRY and CDR2 SYGVKD. The CDR3 runs 14 residues. Trimming removed 7 bases from V and 1 base from J, with 13 bases in between. In DNA form, the CDR3 reads TGTGCCATCAAGACAAGAATTGGGAACACTGAAGCTTTCTTT. Translating it yields CAIKTRIGNTEAFF.

The chain has TRBV20-1 and TRBJ2-3, with 7 bases identical to TRBD1. This CDR3 spans 12 amino acids. Germline V gene lookup returns CDR1 DFQATT and CDR2 SNEGSKA (reference sequence). This chain's CDR3 is CMKKQGTDTQYF. The CDR3 DNA reads TGCATGAAGAAACAGGGGACCGATACGCAGTATTTT.

In its sample, this clonotype was seen a few times. The genes are TRBV5-1 and TRBJ2-7; D not resolved. This CDR3 region has 12 residues. The ends were cut back, 1 base at V and 5 bases at J, with 7 bases in the middle. Germline CDR1 and CDR2: SGHRS and YFSETQ. The CDR3 DNA sequence: TGCGCCAGCAGCTTGTCTAACCACGAGCAGTACTTC. Encoded protein: CASSLSNHEQYF.

This clonotype was seen at least ten times. This chain uses TRBV7-3 with TRBJ2-3; 11 bases agree with TRBD2. There are 16 residues in the CDR3. The J segment lost 6 bases and the V segment lost 1 base, leaving 6 bases of the junction unmatched. Germline values: CDR1 SGHTA, CDR2 FQGTGA. Here the CDR3 reads CASSLNSGRAWDTQYF. The CDR3 DNA is TGTGCCAGCAGCTTAAATAGCGGGAGGGCCTGGGATACGCAGTATTTT.